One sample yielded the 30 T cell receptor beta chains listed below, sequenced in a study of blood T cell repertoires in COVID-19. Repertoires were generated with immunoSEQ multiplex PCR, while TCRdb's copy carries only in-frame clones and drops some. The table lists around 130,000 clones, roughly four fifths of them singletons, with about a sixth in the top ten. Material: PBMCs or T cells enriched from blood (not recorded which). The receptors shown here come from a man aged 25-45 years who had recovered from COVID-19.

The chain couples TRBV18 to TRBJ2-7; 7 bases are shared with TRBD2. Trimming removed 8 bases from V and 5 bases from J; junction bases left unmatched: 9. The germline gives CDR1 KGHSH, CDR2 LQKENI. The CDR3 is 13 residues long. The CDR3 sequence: CASLEGGQHEQYF. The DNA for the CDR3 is TGTGCCAGCCTAGAGGGAGGGCAACACGAGCAGTACTTC.

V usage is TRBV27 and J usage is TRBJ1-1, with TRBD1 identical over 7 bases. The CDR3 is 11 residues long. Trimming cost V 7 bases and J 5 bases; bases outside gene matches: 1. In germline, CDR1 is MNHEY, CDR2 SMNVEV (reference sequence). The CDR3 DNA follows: TGTGCCAGCATCAGGGGGACTGAAGCTTTCTTT. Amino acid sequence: CASIRGTEAFF.

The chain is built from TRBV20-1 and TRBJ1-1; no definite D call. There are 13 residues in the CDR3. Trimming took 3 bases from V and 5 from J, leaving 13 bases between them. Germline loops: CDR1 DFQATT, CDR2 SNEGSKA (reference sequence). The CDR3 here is CSASGGSDTEAFF. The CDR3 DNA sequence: TGCAGTGCTAGTGGAGGGAGCGATACTGAAGCTTTCTTT.

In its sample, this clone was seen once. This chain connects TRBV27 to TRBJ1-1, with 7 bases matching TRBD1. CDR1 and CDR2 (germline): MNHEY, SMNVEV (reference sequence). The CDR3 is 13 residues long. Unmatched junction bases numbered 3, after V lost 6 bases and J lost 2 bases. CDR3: CASSHRGNTEAFF. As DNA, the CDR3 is TGTGCCAGCAGCCACAGGGGAAACACTGAAGCTTTCTTT.

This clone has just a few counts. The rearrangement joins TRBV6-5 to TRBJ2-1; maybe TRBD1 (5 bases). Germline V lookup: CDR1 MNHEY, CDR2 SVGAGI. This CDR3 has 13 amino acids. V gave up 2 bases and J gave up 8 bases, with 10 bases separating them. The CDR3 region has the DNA TGTGCCAGCAGTTACGAGTGGGGCCATGAGCAGTTCTTC. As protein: CASSYEWGHEQFF.

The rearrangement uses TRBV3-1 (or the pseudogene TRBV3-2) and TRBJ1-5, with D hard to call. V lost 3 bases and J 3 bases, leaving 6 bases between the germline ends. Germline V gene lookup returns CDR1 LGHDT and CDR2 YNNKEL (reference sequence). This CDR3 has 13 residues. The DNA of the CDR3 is TGTGCCAGCAGCCAGGGCTACAATCAGCCCCAGCATTTT. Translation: CASSQGYNQPQHF.

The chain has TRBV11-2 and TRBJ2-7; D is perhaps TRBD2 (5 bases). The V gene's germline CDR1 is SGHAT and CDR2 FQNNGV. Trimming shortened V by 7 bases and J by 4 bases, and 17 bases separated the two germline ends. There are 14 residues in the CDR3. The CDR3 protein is CASTFLPQRYEQYV. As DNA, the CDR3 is TGTGCCAGCACCTTCCTACCCCAGCGGTACGAGCAGTACGTC.

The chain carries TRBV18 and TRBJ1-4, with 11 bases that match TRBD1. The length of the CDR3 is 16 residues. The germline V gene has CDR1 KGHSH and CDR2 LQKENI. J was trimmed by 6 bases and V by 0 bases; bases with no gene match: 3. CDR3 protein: CASSPPRGQGDEKLFF. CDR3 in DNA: TGTGCCAGCTCACCACCGAGGGGACAGGGGGATGAAAAACTGTTTTTT.

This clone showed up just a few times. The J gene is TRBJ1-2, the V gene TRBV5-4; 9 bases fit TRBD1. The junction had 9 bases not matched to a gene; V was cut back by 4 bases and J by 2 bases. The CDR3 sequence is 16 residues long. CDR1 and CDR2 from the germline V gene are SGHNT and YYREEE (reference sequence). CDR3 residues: CASSAAAGTGNYGYTF. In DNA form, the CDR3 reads TGTGCCAGCAGCGCCGCCGCCGGGACAGGGAACTATGGCTACACCTTC.

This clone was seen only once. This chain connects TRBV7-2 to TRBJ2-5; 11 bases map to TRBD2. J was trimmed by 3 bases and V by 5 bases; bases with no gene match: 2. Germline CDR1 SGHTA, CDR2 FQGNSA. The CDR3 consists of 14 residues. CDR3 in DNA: TGTGCCAGCAGCCCGGGACTAGCGGAAGAGACCCAGTACTTC. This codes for CASSPGLAEETQYF.

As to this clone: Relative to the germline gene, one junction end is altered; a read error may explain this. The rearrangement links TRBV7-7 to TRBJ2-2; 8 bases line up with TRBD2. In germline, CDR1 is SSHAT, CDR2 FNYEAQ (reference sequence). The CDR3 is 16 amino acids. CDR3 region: CASSFKSGGNTGELFF. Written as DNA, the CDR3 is TGTGCTAGCAGCTTTAAGAGCGGGGGGAACACCGGGGAGCTGTTTTTT.

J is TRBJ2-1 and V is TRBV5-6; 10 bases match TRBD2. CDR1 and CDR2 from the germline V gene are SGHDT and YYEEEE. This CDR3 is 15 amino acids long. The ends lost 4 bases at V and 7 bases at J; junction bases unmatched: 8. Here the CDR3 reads CASSQERGGRNEQFF. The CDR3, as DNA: TGTGCCAGCAGCCAGGAGCGGGGGGGCCGGAATGAGCAGTTCTTC.

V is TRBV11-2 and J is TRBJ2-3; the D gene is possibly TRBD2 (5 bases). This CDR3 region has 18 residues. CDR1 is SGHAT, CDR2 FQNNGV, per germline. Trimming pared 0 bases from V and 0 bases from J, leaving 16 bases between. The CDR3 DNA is TGTGCCAGCAGCTTAGAGGGCGGGTTTGGGAGTAGCACAGATACGCAGTATTTT. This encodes CASSLEGGFGSSTDTQYF.

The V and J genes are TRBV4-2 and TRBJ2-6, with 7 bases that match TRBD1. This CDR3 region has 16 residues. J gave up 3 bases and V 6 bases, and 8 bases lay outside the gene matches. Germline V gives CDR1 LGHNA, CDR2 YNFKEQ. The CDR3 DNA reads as TGTGCCAGCAGTCGAGACAGGGAGAATGGGGCCAACGTCCTGACTTTC. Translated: CASSRDRENGANVLTF.

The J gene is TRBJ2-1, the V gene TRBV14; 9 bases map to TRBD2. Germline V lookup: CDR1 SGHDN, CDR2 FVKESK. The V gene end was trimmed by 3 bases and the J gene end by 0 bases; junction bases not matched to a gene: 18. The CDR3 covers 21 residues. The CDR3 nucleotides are TGTGCCAGCAGCCATCTGGGGGGAATAGCGGGGGCCCTGAGCTCCTACAATGAGCAGTTCTTC. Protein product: CASSHLGGIAGALSSYNEQFF.

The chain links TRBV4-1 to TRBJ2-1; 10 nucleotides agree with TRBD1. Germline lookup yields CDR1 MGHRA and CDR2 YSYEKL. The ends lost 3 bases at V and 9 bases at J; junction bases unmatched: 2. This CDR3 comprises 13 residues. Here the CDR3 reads CASSQGQGREQFF. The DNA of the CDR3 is TGCGCCAGCAGCCAGGGACAGGGGCGTGAGCAGTTCTTC.

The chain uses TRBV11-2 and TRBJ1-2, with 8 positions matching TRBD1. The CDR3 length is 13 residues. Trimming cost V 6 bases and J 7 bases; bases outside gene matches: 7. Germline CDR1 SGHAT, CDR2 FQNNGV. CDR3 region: CASSQGQGRGYTF. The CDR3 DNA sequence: TGTGCCAGCAGTCAAGGACAGGGACGTGGCTACACCTTC. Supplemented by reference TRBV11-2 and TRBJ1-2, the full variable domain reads EAGVAQSPRYKIIEKRQSVAFWCNPISGHATLYWYQQILGQGPKLLIQFQNNGVVDDSQLPKDRFSAERLKGVDSTLKIQPAKLEDSAVYLCASSQGQGRGYTFGSGTRLTVV.

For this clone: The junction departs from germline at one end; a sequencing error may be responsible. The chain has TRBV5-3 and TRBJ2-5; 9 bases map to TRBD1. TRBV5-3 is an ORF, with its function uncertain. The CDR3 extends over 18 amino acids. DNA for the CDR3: TGTGTCAGAAGCCTAGGGCGTGCCCGGACAGGGGTTGTGGAGACCCAGTACTTC. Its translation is CVRSLGRARTGVVETQYF.

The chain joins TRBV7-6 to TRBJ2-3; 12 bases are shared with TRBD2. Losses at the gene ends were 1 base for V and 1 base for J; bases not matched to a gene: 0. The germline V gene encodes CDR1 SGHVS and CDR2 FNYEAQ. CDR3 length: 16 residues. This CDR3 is CASSLGTSGGTDTQYF. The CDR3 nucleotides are TGTGCCAGCAGCTTAGGGACTAGCGGGGGCACAGATACGCAGTATTTT. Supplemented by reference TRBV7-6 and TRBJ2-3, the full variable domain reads GAGVSQSPRYKVTKRGQDVALRCDPISGHVSLYWYRQALGQGPEFLTYFNYEAQQDKSGLPNDRFSAERPEGSISTLTIQRTEQRDSAMYRCASSLGTSGGTDTQYFGPGTRLTVL.

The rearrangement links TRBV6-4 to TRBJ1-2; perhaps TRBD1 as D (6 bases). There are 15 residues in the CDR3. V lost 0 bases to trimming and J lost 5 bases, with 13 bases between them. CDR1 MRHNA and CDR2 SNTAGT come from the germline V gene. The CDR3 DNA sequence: TGTGCCAGCAGTGACTCGAGGCAGGGGTATTATGGCTACACCTTC. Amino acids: CASSDSRQGYYGYTF.

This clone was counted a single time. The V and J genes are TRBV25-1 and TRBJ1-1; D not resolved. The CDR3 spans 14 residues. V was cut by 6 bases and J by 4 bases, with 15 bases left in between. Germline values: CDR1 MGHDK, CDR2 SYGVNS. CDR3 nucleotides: TGTGCCAGCAGATCTAGTCGGGGAGCCACTGAAGCTTTCTTT. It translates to CASRSSRGATEAFF.

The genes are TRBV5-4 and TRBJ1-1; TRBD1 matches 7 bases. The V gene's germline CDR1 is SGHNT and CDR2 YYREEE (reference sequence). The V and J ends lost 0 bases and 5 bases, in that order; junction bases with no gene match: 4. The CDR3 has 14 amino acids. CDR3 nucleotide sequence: TGTGCCAGCAGCTTGGGACAGGGATCGACTGAAGCTTTCTTT. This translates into CASSLGQGSTEAFF.

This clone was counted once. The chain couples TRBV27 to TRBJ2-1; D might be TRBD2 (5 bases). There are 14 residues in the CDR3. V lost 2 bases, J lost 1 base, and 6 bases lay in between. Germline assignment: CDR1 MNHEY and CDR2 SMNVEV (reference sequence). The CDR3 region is CASSLRESYNEQFF. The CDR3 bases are TGTGCCAGCAGTTTACGGGAATCCTACAATGAGCAGTTCTTC.

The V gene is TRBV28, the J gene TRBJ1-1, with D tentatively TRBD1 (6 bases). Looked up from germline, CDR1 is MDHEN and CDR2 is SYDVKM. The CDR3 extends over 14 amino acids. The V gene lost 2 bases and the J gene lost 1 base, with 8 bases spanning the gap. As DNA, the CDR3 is TGTGCCAGCAGTTTAGGACAGACGAACACTGAAGCTTTCTTT. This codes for CASSLGQTNTEAFF.

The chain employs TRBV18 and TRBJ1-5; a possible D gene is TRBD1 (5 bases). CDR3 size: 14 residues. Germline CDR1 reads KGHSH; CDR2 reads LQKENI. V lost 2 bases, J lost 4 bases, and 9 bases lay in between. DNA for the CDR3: TGTGCCAGCTCACCATTGGAGGGGAATCAGCCCCAGCATTTT. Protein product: CASSPLEGNQPQHF.

The CDR3 is CASSLAGGYGNTIYF. Written as DNA, the CDR3 is TGTGCCAGCAGCTTGGCCGGGGGGTATGGAAACACCATATATTTT. The chain carries TRBV5-4 and TRBJ1-3; maybe TRBD1 (5 bases). Germline V gene sequence: CDR1 SGHNT, CDR2 YYREEE (reference sequence). The CDR3 has 15 amino acids. V lost 0 bases, J lost 3 bases, and 10 bases lay in between.

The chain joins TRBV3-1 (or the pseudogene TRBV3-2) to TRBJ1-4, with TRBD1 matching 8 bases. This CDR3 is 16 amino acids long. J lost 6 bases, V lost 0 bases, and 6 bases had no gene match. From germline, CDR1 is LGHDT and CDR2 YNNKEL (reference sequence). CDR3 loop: CASSQDMTGVDEKLFF. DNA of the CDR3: TGTGCCAGCAGCCAAGATATGACAGGGGTGGATGAAAAACTGTTTTTT.

The CDR3 spells CASSVYRGPRVNEQFF. CDR3 DNA sequence: TGCGCCAGCAGCGTCTACAGGGGGCCACGGGTCAATGAGCAGTTCTTC. The rearrangement joins TRBV5-1 to TRBJ2-1, with TRBD1 matching 9 bases. CDR3 length: 16 residues. CDR1 and CDR2 from the germline V gene are SGHRS and YFSETQ. Trimming cost V 4 bases and J 6 bases; bases outside gene matches: 11.

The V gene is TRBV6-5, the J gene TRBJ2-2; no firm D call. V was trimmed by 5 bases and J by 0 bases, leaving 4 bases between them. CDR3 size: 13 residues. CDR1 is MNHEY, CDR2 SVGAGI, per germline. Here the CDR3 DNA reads TGTGCCAGCAGTCCCTCGAACACCGGGGAGCTGTTTTTT. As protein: CASSPSNTGELFF.

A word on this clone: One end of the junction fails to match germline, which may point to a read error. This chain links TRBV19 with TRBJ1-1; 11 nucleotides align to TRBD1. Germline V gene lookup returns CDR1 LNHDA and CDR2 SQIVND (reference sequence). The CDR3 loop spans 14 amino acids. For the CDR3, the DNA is TGTACCAGTAGTGTCGGACAGGGGGCTGCTGAAGCTTTCTTT. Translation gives CTSSVGQGAAEAFF.